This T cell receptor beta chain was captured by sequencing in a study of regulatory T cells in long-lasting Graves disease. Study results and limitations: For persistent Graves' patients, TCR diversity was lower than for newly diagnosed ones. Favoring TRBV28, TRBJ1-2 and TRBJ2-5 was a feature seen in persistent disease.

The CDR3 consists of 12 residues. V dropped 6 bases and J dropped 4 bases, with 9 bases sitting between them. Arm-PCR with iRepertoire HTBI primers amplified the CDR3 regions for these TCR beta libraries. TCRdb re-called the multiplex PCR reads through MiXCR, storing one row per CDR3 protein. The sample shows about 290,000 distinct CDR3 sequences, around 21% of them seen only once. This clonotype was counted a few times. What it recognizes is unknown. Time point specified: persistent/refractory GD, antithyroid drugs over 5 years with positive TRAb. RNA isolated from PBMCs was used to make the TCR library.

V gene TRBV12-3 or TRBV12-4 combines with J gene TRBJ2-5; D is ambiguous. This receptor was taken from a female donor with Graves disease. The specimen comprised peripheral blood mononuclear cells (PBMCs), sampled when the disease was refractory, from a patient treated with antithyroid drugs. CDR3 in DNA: TGTGCCAGCAGCCGCGCCCGAGAGACCCAGTACTTC. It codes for CASSRARETQYF.